Below, one TCR beta chain is given with its context. Its antigen is unidentified. V lost 4 bases to trimming and J lost 3 bases, with 13 bases between them. Germline V gene data show CDR1 as LGHDT and CDR2 as YNNKEL (reference sequence). The CDR3 spans 15 residues. These data are taken from a study of breast tumors, draining lymph nodes, adjacent tissues. Axillary draining lymph nodes of breast cancer patients supplied the node samples. TCRdb analysed the multiplex PCR reads with MiXCR anew, one entry per CDR3 protein. The repertoire includes some 200,000 distinct CDR3 sequences, 31% of them detected once, and roughly 4% sits in the top ten. The study's findings and limits: Tumor T cell lymph node origin was a supported hypothesis, not proven. The data were judged consistent with most tumor T cells coming from lymph node and expanding in tumor.

The sequence was obtained from a female donor with breast cancer. Some clones in this sample may be carry-over from other donors' samples. The chain recombines TRBV3-1 with TRBJ2-1, with no clear D. The sequencing input was axillary lymph node tissue. For the CDR3, the DNA is TGTGCCAGCAGCCTGAGCGATTCCTTCTACAATGAGCAGTTCTTC. Its translation is CASSLSDSFYNEQFF.